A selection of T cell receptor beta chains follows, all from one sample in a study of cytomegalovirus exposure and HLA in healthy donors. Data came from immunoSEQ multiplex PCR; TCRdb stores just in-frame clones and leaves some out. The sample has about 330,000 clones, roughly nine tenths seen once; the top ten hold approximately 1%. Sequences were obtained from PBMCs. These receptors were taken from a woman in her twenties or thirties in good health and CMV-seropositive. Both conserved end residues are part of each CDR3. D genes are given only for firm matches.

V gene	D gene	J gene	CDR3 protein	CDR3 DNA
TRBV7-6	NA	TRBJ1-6	CASSLGTGNNSPLHF	TGTGCCAGCAGCTTAGGGACGGGAAATAATTCACCCCTCCACTTT
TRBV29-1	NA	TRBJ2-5	CSVEPPSRETQYF	TGCAGCGTTGAACCGCCTAGTCGGGAGACCCAGTACTTC
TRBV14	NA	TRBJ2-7	CASSQEGPTYEQYF	TGTGCCAGCAGCCAAGAGGGGCCGACCTACGAGCAGTACTTC
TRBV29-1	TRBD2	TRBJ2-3	CSAEPGLVPDTQYF	TGCAGCGCTGAGCCGGGACTAGTTCCAGATACGCAGTATTTT
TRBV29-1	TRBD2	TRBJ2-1	CSSGTLSNEQFF	TGCAGCAGCGGGACTCTTAGCAATGAGCAGTTCTTC
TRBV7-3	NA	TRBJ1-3	CASSLGHSSGNTIYF	TGTGCCAGCAGCTTGGGACATTCCTCTGGAAACACCATATATTTT
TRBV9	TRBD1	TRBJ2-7	CASSGGDRAHEQYF	TGTGCCAGCAGCGGGGGGGACAGGGCCCACGAGCAGTACTTC
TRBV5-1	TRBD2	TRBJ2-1	CASSPGWASGTAHNEQFF	TGCGCCAGCAGCCCGGGATGGGCTAGCGGGACGGCCCACAATGAGCAGTTCTTC
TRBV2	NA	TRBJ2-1	CASSEGVNSPNEQFF	TGTGCCAGCAGTGAAGGTGTGAACAGTCCAAATGAGCAGTTCTTC
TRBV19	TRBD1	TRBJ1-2	CASSRDRGRSYGYTF	TGTGCCAGTAGTCGGGACAGGGGAAGGAGCTATGGCTACACCTTC
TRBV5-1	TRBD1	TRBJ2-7	CASSFGATGGAEQYF	TGCGCCAGCAGCTTTGGGGCGACAGGGGGCGCCGAGCAGTACTTC